The rows below give T cell receptor beta chains drawn from one sample of a study of cytomegalovirus exposure and HLA in healthy donors. Sequenced by immunoSEQ multiplex PCR; TCRdb stores in-frame clones only, minus some. The sample has 92,000 or so clones, around 96% seen once. Sequenced sample: PBMCs. The origin of the receptors is a young man in good health and CMV-seronegative. The CDR3 runs from the conserved cysteine through the conserved F or W. D genes are given only for firm matches. Some rows have no size entry. The others give once, few or many, or a class for an expanded clone.

D: -
J: TRBJ1-3
size: -
V: TRBV19
DNA: TGTGCCAGTATGGAGACAGCTGGAAACACCATATATTTT
CDR3: CASMETAGNTIYF

D: TRBD2
J: TRBJ2-1
size: -
V: TRBV11-2
DNA: TGTGCCAGCAGCTTAGTTAGCGGGAGCCCCTTCAAGCAGTTCTTC
CDR3: CASSLVSGSPFKQFF

D: TRBD2
J: TRBJ2-7
size: -
V: TRBV5-1
DNA: TGCGCCAGCAGCTTGAAACGGACTAGCGGGGTTCCCTACGAGCAGTACTTC
CDR3: CASSLKRTSGVPYEQYF

D: -
J: TRBJ2-3
size: -
V: TRBV11-3
DNA: TGTGCCAGCAGCTGGGACTCTCGCACGCAGTATTTT
CDR3: CASSWDSRTQYF

D: -
J: TRBJ1-1
size: -
V: TRBV6-1
DNA: TGTGCCAGCAGTGAAGGGACAGCGAACACTGAAGCTTTCTTT
CDR3: CASSEGTANTEAFF

D: TRBD1
J: TRBJ2-1
size: -
V: TRBV4-3
DNA: TGCGCCAGCAGCCAACAGGACAGGGGGTTCGATGAGCAGTTCTTC
CDR3: CASSQQDRGFDEQFF

D: TRBD1
J: TRBJ2-7
size: -
V: TRBV18
DNA: TGTGCCAGCTCCAGGGACAGCACCTCCTACGAGCAGTACTTC
CDR3: CASSRDSTSYEQYF

D: TRBD1
J: TRBJ2-7
size: -
V: TRBV29-1
DNA: TGCAGCGTTGCCCCAGGGGGAGACTACGAGCAGTACTTC
CDR3: CSVAPGGDYEQYF

D: TRBD2
J: TRBJ2-7
size: -
V: TRBV5-4
DNA: TGTGCCAGCAGCTATTCTTTAGCGGGAGGGCTTTACGAGCAGTACTTC
CDR3: CASSYSLAGGLYEQYF

D: TRBD2
J: TRBJ2-3
size: -
V: TRBV7-2
DNA: TGTGCCAGCAGCATCGTTAGCGGGATTATCGATACGCAGTATTTT
CDR3: CASSIVSGIIDTQYF

D: -
J: TRBJ2-5
size: -
V: TRBV25-1
DNA: TGTGCCAGCAGTGAAGGGGGTTGGGAGGTGGAGGAGACCCAGTACTTC
CDR3: CASSEGGWEVEETQYF

D: -
J: TRBJ2-3
size: -
V: TRBV5-5
DNA: TGTGCCAGCAGCTTGGACCTAGCCACAGATACGCAGTATTTT
CDR3: CASSLDLATDTQYF

D: -
J: TRBJ1-2
size: -
V: TRBV6-5
DNA: TGTGCCAGCAGAACCGCAGGGGCCCGCTATGGCTACACCTTC
CDR3: CASRTAGARYGYTF

D: -
J: TRBJ2-3
size: few
V: TRBV9
DNA: TGTGCCAGCAGCGCTTGGGGCAGTTCCACAGATACGCAGTATTTT
CDR3: CASSAWGSSTDTQYF

D: TRBD1
J: TRBJ1-2
size: once
V: TRBV5-1
DNA: TGCGCCAGCAGCTTACAGGGGGCTATGGACTATGGCTACACCTTC
CDR3: CASSLQGAMDYGYTF

D: TRBD2
J: TRBJ2-3
size: -
V: TRBV30
DNA: TGTGCCTGGAGTAGACTAGCGGGGGGCACAGATACGCAGTATTTT
CDR3: CAWSRLAGGTDTQYF

D: -
J: TRBJ1-5
size: -
V: TRBV19
DNA: TGTGCCAGTAGTACGCAGTATAATCAGCCCCAGCATTTT
CDR3: CASSTQYNQPQHF

D: TRBD1
J: TRBJ1-5
size: -
V: TRBV5-1
DNA: TGCGCCAGCAGCTTGGGACAGGGAGATCAGCCCCAGCATTTT
CDR3: CASSLGQGDQPQHF

D: TRBD1
J: TRBJ2-3
size: -
V: TRBV29-1
DNA: TGCAGCGTTGAAGATCGGGGACAGGGAGATACGCAGTATTTT
CDR3: CSVEDRGQGDTQYF

D: TRBD2
J: TRBJ2-7
size: -
V: TRBV4-1
DNA: TGCGCCAGCAGCCAAGGAACTAGCGGGAGTTCCCACGAGCAGTACTTC
CDR3: CASSQGTSGSSHEQYF

D: -
J: TRBJ1-2
size: -
V: TRBV29-1
DNA: TGCAGCGTTTCTGGGGGCGCAGACTATGGCTACACCTTC
CDR3: CSVSGGADYGYTF

D: -
J: TRBJ2-7
size: -
V: TRBV5-1
DNA: TGCGCCAGCAGCTTGGTACAAGACTACGAGCAGTACTTC
CDR3: CASSLVQDYEQYF

D: TRBD2
J: TRBJ2-1
size: -
V: TRBV15
DNA: TGTGCCACCAGCAGAGATCTGACTAGCGGCTCCTACAATGAGCAGTTCTTC
CDR3: CATSRDLTSGSYNEQFF

D: -
J: TRBJ1-4
size: few
V: TRBV28
DNA: TGTGCCAGCAGCTCGCCGGGGGGACTGGGAAAACTGTTTTTT
CDR3: CASSSPGGLGKLFF

D: -
J: TRBJ1-1
size: -
V: TRBV10-3
DNA: TGTGCCATCAGTGGAGCCGGGGTGAACACTGAAGCTTTCTTT
CDR3: CAISGAGVNTEAFF

D: -
J: TRBJ1-2
size: -
V: TRBV7-9
DNA: TGTGCCAGCAGCCCGGGGGACTATGGCTACACCTTC
CDR3: CASSPGDYGYTF

D: -
J: TRBJ2-7
size: -
V: TRBV28
DNA: TGTGCCAGCAGTAGACCAGGGTCCTACGAGCAGTACTTC
CDR3: CASSRPGSYEQYF

D: TRBD1
J: TRBJ2-7
size: -
V: TRBV7-9
DNA: TGTGCCAGCAGCCCCTTCGGACAGGGAACCTACGAGCAGTACTTC
CDR3: CASSPFGQGTYEQYF

D: -
J: TRBJ2-1
size: -
V: TRBV4-1
DNA: TGCGCCAGCAGCCAAGATGGTCTAGAGCAGTTCTTC
CDR3: CASSQDGLEQFF

D: -
J: TRBJ1-2
size: -
V: TRBV5-8
DNA: TGTGCCAGCAGCTTGGATCAGGGTGTGTTATATGGCTACACCTTC
CDR3: CASSLDQGVLYGYTF

D: -
J: TRBJ2-1
size: -
V: TRBV19
DNA: TGTGCCAGTAGTCTGAGCTATGAGCAGTTCTTC
CDR3: CASSLSYEQFF

D: TRBD2
J: TRBJ2-4
size: -
V: TRBV5-6
DNA: TGTGCCAGCAGCTTAGCGGGAGGGCTCCTCAAAAACATTCAGTACTTC
CDR3: CASSLAGGLLKNIQYF

D: TRBD2
J: TRBJ2-7
size: -
V: TRBV29-1
DNA: TGCAGCGTGGCAGCGGGAGGAAAAACCTACGAGCAGTACTTC
CDR3: CSVAAGGKTYEQYF

D: -
J: TRBJ1-5
size: once
V: TRBV5-8
DNA: TGTGCCAGCAGCTTGGGGCCAGGCGTTGTCAGGCCCCAGCATTTT
CDR3: CASSLGPGVVRPQHF

D: -
J: TRBJ1-3
size: once
V: TRBV9
DNA: TGTGCCAGCAGCGACACCAGTCAAAACACCATATATTTT
CDR3: CASSDTSQNTIYF

D: TRBD1
J: TRBJ2-1
size: -
V: TRBV11-2
DNA: TGTGCCAGCAGCTCATTACGGGCAGGGGGATACAATGAGCAGTTCTTC
CDR3: CASSSLRAGGYNEQFF

D: -
J: TRBJ1-5
size: -
V: TRBV4-3
DNA: TGCGCCAGCAGCCAAGAACAGGGCGGTCAGCCCCAGCATTTT
CDR3: CASSQEQGGQPQHF

D: TRBD2
J: TRBJ2-1
size: -
V: TRBV10-3
DNA: TGTGCCATCAGTGGGCCCGGACTAGCGGGCTACAATGAGCAGTTCTTC
CDR3: CAISGPGLAGYNEQFF

D: TRBD1
J: TRBJ2-3
size: -
V: TRBV5-1
DNA: TGCGCCAGCAGCTTGCCTCCGGGACAGGGTCGGACAGATACGCAGTATTTT
CDR3: CASSLPPGQGRTDTQYF

D: -
J: TRBJ1-5
size: -
V: TRBV6-6
DNA: TGTGCCAGCAGTTACGGGGGGTATAGCAATCAGCCCCAGCATTTT
CDR3: CASSYGGYSNQPQHF

D: TRBD2
J: TRBJ2-7
size: -
V: TRBV11-2
DNA: TGTGCCAGCAGCTATGTACTAGCGGGAGTCGAGCAGTACTTC
CDR3: CASSYVLAGVEQYF

D: TRBD1
J: TRBJ2-5
size: -
V: TRBV7-6
DNA: TGTGCCAGCAGCCCCCGGACAGGGCGGCAAGAGACCCAGTACTTC
CDR3: CASSPRTGRQETQYF

D: -
J: TRBJ2-1
size: -
V: TRBV20-1
DNA: TGCAGTGCAAGCAAGAACAATGAGCAGTTCTTC
CDR3: CSASKNNEQFF